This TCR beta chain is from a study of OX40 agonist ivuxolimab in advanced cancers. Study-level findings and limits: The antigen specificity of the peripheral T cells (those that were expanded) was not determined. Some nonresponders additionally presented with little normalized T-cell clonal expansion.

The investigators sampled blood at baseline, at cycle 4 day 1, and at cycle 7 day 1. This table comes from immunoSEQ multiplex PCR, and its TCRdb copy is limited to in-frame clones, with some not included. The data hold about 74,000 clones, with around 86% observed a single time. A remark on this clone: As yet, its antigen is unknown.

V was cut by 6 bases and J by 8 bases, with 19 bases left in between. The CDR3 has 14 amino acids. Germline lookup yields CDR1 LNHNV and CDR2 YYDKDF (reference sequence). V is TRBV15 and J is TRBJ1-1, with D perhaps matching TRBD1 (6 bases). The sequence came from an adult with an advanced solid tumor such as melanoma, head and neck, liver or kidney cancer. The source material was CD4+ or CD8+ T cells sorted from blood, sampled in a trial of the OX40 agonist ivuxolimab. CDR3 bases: TGTGCCACCAGTACAGGGATCGAGGGCCGGGAAGCTTTCTTT. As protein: CATSTGIEGREAFF.